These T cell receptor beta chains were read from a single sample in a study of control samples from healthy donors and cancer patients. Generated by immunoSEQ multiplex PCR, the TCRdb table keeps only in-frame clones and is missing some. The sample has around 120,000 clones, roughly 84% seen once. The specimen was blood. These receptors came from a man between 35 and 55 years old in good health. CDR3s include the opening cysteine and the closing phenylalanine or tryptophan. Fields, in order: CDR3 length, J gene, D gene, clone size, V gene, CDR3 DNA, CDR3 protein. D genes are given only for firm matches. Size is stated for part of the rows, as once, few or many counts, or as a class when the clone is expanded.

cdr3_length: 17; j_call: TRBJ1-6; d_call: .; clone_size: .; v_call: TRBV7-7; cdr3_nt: TGTGCCAGCAGCTTCGCGGGGTATCGCTCCTATAATTCACCCCTCCACTTT; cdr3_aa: CASSFAGYRSYNSPLHF
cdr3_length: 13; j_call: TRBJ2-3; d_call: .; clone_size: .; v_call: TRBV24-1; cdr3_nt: TGTGCCACCAGTGACCTGGACAGAAATACGCAGTATTTT; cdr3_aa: CATSDLDRNTQYF
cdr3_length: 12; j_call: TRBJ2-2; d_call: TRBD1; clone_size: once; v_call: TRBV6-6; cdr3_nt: TGTGCCAGCAGTTATTCTGGACAGGACCGGTTTTTT; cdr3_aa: CASSYSGQDRFF
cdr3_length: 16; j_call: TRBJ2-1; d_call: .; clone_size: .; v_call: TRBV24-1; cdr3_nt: TGTGCCACCAGTGATTTGACGGCCGGGAACTACAATGAGCAGTTCTTC; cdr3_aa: CATSDLTAGNYNEQFF
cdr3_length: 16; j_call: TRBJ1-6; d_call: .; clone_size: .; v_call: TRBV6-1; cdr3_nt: TGTGCCAGCAGTGAGAGGGCAAGCTTCTATAATTCACCCCTCCACTTT; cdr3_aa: CASSERASFYNSPLHF
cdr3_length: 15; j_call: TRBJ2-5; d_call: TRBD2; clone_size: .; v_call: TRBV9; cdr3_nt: TGTGCCAGCAGCGTAAACGGGGGGTCGCTGGAGACCCAGTACTTC; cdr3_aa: CASSVNGGSLETQYF
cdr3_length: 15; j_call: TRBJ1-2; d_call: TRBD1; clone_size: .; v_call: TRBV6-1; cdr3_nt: TGTGCCAGCAGTGAAGCAGGGGGCACTTACTATGGCTACACCTTC; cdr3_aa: CASSEAGGTYYGYTF
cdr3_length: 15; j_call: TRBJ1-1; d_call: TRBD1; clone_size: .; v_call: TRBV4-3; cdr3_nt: TGCGCCAGCAGCCAAGACTATCGGACAGGGGAGGCAGCTTTCTTT; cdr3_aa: CASSQDYRTGEAAFF
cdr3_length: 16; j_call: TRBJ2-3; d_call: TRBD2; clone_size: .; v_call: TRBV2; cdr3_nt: TGTGCCAGCAGTATACTAGCGGGGGGTGGCACAGATACGCAGTATTTT; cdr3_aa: CASSILAGGGTDTQYF
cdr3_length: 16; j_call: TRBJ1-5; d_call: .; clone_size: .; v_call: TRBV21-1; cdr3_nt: TGTGCCAGCGGCCTACGAGGGATCGGGGGTAATCAGCCCCAGCATTTT; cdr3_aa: CASGLRGIGGNQPQHF
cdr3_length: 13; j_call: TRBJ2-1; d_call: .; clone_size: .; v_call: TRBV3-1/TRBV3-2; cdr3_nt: TGTGCCAGCAGCCAACCGGGACTTGTTGAGCAGTTCTTC; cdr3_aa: CASSQPGLVEQFF
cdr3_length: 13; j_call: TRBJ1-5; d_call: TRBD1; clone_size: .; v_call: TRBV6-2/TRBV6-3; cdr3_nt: TGTGCCAGCAGCCGGGACAGTAGTCAGCCCCAGCATTTT; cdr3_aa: CASSRDSSQPQHF
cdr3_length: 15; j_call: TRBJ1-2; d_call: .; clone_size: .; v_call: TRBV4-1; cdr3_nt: TGCGCCAGCAGCCAAATTAACAGCGGAAACTATGGCTACACCTTC; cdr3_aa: CASSQINSGNYGYTF
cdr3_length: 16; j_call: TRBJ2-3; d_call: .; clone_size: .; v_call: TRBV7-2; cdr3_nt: TGTGCCAGCAGCCTCCCCTGGGGGGCTCTATCAGATACGCAGTATTTT; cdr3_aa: CASSLPWGALSDTQYF
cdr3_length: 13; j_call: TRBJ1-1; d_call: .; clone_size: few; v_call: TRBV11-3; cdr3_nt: TGTGCCAGCAGCCCCCCGGTTGTTGATGAAGCTTTCTTT; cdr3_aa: CASSPPVVDEAFF
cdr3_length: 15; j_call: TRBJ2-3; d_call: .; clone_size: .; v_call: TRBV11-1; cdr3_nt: TGTGCCAGCAGCGACAGGCAGGGAGTCGCAGATACGCAGTATTTT; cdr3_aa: CASSDRQGVADTQYF
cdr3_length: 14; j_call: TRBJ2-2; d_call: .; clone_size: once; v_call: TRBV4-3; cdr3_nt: TGCGCCAGCAGCCAAACCGGGAGTGCCGGGGAGCTGTTTTTT; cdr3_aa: CASSQTGSAGELFF
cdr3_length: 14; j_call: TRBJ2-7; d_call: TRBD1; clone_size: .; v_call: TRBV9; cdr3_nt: TGTGCCAGCAGCGCCCAGGGGGCGCGAGACGAGCAGTACTTC; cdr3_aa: CASSAQGARDEQYF
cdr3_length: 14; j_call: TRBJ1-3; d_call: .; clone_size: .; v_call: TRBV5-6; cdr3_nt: TGTGCCAGCAGCTTGACCCTCTCTGGAAACACCATATATTTT; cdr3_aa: CASSLTLSGNTIYF
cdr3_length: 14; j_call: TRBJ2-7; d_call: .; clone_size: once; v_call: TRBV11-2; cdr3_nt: TGTGCCAGCAGCTTTATGCCTGCTACCTACGAGCAGTACTTC; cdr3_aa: CASSFMPATYEQYF
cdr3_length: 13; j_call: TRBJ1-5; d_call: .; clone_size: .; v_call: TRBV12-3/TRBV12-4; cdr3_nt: TGTGCCAGCACCCCGGAGAGGGGTCAGCCCCAGCATTTT; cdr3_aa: CASTPERGQPQHF
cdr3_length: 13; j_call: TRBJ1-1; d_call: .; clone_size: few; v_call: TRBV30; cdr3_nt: TGTGCCTGGAGTGGACATACAAACACTGAAGCTTTCTTT; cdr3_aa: CAWSGHTNTEAFF
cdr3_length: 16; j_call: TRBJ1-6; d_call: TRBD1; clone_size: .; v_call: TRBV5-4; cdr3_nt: TGTGCCAGCAGCTCGGGGGCGGGACAGAATAATTCACCCCTCCACTTT; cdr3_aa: CASSSGAGQNNSPLHF
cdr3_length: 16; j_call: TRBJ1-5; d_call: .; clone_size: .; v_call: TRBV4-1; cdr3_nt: TGCGCCAGCAGCCAAGTGGTGAGTTTGGGCAATCAGCCCCAGCATTTT; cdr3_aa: CASSQVVSLGNQPQHF
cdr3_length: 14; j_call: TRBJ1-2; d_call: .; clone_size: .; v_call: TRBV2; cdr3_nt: TGTGCCAGCAGTGTACGGGGGTCTAACTATGGCTACACCTTC; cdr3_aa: CASSVRGSNYGYTF
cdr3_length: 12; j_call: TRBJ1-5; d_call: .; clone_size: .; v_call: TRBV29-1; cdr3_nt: TGCAGCGTTGGCAGCGCCAATCAGCCCCAGCATTTT; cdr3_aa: CSVGSANQPQHF
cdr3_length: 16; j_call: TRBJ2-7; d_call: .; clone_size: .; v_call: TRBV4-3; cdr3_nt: TGCGCCAGCAGCCAAGAAAGGGCAGTAGCATCCTACGAGCAGTACTTC; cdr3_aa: CASSQERAVASYEQYF
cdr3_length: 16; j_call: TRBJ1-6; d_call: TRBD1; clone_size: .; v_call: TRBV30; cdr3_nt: TGTGCCTGGATGGGACAGGCCCCAAGGTCGAATTCACCCCTCCACTTT; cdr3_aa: CAWMGQAPRSNSPLHF
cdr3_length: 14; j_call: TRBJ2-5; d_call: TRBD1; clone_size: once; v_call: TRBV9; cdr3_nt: TGTGCCAGCAGCAAGACAGGGTCCGGAGAGACCCAGTACTTC; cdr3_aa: CASSKTGSGETQYF